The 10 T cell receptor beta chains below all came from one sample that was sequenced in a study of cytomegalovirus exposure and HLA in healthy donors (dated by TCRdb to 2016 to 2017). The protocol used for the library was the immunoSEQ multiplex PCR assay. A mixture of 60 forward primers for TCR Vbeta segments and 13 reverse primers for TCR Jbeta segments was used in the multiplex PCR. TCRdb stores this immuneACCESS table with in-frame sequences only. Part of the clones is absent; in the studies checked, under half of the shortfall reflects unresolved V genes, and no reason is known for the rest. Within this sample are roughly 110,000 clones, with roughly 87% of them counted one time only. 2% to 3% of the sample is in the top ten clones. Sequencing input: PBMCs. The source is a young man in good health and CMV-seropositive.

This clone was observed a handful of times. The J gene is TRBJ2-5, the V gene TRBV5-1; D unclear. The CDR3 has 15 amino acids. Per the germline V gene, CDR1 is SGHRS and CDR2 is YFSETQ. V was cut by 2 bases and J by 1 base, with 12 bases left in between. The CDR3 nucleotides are TGCGCCAGCAGCTTAGAACGAGTCGTCCAAGAGACCCAGTACTTC. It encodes CASSLERVVQETQYF.

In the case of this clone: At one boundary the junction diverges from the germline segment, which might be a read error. The CDR3 loop is CASSLGVGQVF. The CDR3 nucleotides are TGTGCCAGCAGCTTAGGGGTAGGACAGGTCTTT. The V and J genes are TRBV7-9 and TRBJ1-1, with 7 bases aligning to TRBD1. Germline V CDR1 and CDR2: SEHNR, FQNEAQ (reference sequence). The CDR3 sequence is 11 residues long.

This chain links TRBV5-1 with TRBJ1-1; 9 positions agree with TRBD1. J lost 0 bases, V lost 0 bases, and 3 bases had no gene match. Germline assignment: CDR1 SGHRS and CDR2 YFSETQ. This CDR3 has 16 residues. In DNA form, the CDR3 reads TGCGCCAGCAGCTTGGAGCGGGACAGGGTGAACACTGAAGCTTTCTTT. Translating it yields CASSLERDRVNTEAFF.

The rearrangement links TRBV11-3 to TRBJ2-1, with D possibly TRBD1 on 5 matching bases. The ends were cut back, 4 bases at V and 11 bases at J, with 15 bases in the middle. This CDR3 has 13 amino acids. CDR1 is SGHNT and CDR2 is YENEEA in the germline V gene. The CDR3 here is CASSSTQGSKQFF. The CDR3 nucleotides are TGTGCCAGCAGCTCGACCCAGGGTAGTAAGCAGTTCTTC.

The CDR3 nucleotides read TGTGCCAGCAGTGACTGGGAACCCCCAGGGGCCGGCCGGGATGAGCAGTTCTTC. It encodes CASSDWEPPGAGRDEQFF. The chain combines TRBV6-4 with TRBJ2-1, with a tentative D call TRBD1 (6 bases). The CDR3 contains 18 residues. The V gene's germline CDR1 is MRHNA and CDR2 SNTAGT. V lost 1 base and J 8 bases, leaving 24 bases between the germline ends.

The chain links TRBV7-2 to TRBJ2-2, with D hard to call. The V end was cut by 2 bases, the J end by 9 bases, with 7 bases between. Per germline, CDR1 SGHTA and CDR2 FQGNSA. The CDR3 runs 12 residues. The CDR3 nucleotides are TGTGCCAGCAGCTTATTACTTCGGGAGCTGTTTTTT. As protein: CASSLLLRELFF.

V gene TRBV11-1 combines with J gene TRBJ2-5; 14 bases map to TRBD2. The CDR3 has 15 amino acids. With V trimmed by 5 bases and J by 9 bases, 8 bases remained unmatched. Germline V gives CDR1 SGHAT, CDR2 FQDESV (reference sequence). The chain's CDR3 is CASSPGLAGVMAQYF. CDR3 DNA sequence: TGTGCCAGCAGCCCGGGACTAGCGGGGGTCATGGCCCAGTACTTC. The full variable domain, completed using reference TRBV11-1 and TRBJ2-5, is EAEVAQSPRYKITEKSQAVAFWCDPISGHATLYWYRQILGQGPELLVQFQDESVVDDSQLPKDRFSAERLKGVDSTLKIQPAELGDSAMYLCASSPGLAGVMAQYFGPGTRLLVL.

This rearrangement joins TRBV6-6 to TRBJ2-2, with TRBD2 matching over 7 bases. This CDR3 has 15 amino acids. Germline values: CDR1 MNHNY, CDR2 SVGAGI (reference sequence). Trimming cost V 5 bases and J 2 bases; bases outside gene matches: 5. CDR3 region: CASSTSGLNTGELFF. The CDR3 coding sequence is TGTGCCAGCAGTACATCGGGACTAAACACCGGGGAGCTGTTTTTT.

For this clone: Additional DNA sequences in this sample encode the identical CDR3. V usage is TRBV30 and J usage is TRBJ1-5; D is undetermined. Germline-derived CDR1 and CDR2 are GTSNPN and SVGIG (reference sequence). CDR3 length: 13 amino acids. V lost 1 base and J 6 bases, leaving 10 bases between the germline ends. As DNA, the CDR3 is TGTGCCTGGAGTGATGGGCTGGGTCAGCCCCAGCATTTT. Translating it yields CAWSDGLGQPQHF. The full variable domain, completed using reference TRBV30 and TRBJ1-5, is SQTIHQWPATLVQPVGSPLSLECTVEGTSNPNLYWYRQAAGRGLQLLFYSVGIGQISSEVPQNLSASRPQDRQFILSSKKLLLSDSGFYLCAWSDGLGQPQHFGDGTRLSIL.

CDR3 in DNA: TGCGCCAGCAGCCGACCGGGACAGGGGTTTTACGAGCAGTACTTC. Translation: CASSRPGQGFYEQYF. The chain recombines TRBV4-1 with TRBJ2-7; TRBD1 matches 10 bases. CDR1 is MGHRA and CDR2 is YSYEKL in the germline V gene. The CDR3 length is 15 residues. The trim removed 4 bases at V and 4 bases at J, leaving 7 bases unmatched.